This T cell receptor (beta chain) was captured in a study of CD4+ T cells in melanoma. Concerning this clone itself: Its cognate antigen is unknown.

Assay used: immunoSEQ multiplex PCR; TCRdb lists only in-frame clones, some missing. Of about 4,500 clones in the sample, less than 75% are singletons; the top ten hold about 31%. Overall study findings and caveats: CD8+ T cell, macrophage and B cell function reportedly correlated with neoantigen-specific CD4+ T cells.

Germline loops: CDR1 SGHAT, CDR2 FQNNGV. The CDR3 loop spans 12 amino acids. V dropped 1 base and J dropped 5 bases, with 6 bases sitting between them. The sequence was collected from a human donor with melanoma. Source material: cells from a culture (not recorded whether cultured in vitro). The genes are TRBV11-2 and TRBJ2-7; no definite D call. The CDR3 is CASSLVMDEQYF. The CDR3 DNA is TGTGCCAGCAGCTTAGTCATGGACGAGCAGTACTTC.